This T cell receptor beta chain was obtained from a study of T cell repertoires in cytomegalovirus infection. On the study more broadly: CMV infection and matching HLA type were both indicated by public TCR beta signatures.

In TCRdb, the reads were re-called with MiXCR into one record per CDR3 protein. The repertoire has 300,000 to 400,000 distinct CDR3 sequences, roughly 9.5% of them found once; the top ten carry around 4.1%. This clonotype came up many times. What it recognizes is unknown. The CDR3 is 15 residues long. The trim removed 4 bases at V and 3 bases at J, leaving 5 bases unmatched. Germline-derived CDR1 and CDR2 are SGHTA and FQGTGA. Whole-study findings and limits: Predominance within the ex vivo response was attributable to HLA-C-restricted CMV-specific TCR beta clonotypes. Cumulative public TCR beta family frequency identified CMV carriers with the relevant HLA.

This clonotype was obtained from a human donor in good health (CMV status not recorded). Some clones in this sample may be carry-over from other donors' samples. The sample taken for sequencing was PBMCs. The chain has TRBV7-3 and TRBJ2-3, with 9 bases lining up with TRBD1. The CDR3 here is CASSSDRGGTDTQYF. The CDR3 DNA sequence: TGTGCCAGCAGCTCCGACAGGGGGGGGACAGATACGCAGTATTTT.